These 3 T cell receptor beta chains share one sample of origin, sequenced in a study of blood T cell repertoires in COVID-19. This table comes from immunoSEQ multiplex PCR, and its TCRdb copy is limited to in-frame clones, with some not included. The table shows over 130,000 clones, with around 87% occurring only once. Sequenced input: peripheral blood. The receptors were gathered from a human donor in a cohort sampled during active COVID-19.

This clone was seen once. The chain combines TRBV6-5 with TRBJ1-6; no reliable D call. Trimming took off 4 bases at V and 8 bases at J, with 18 bases between the two ends. The length of the CDR3 is 16 residues. Germline V gene sequence: CDR1 MNHEY, CDR2 SVGAGI. This CDR3 reads CASSSRPTPRDSPLHF. CDR3 DNA: TGTGCCAGCAGTTCCCGACCGACCCCTCGGGATTCACCCCTCCACTTT.

The chain links TRBV27 to TRBJ2-5; the match to TRBD2 covers 11 bases. The CDR3 is 15 amino acids. Germline CDR1 is MNHEY and CDR2 is SMNVEV (reference sequence). V lost 5 bases and J lost 2; bases outside the gene matches: 4. The CDR3 spells CASSQTSGTQETQYF. DNA of the CDR3: TGTGCCAGCAGTCAGACTAGCGGGACACAAGAGACCCAGTACTTC.

This rearrangement joins TRBV5-1 to TRBJ1-6; D unclear. In germline, CDR1 is SGHRS, CDR2 YFSETQ. CDR3 length: 13 residues. The ends were cut back, 0 bases at V and 10 bases at J, with 8 bases in the middle. The CDR3 bases are TGCGCCAGCAGCTTGGCTGGACTATCACCCCTCCACTTT. The encoded protein is CASSLAGLSPLHF.